The entry below gives a single TCR beta chain sequence along with its context. The antigen is undetermined. Both 60 Vbeta primers and 13 Jbeta primers went into the PCR. Assay: immunoSEQ multiplex PCR; the TCRdb copy retains only in-frame clones and omits some. The sample yields 130,000 to 150,000 clones, around 73% seen once. The sample belongs to a study of cytomegalovirus exposure and HLA in healthy donors. Findings and limits, study-wide: Being indistinguishable, some V segments were excluded, TRBV6-2 and TRBV6-3 among them. Sequence variants that were highly shared formed a cluster that was likely a sequencing artifact. A later analysis linked a missense variant in DCLRE1C to the trimming of TCR beta V and J genes. Immune exposure information available was restricted to CMV serostatus.

CDR3 length: 16 amino acids. CDR1 and CDR2 (germline): MNHNY, SVGAGI (reference sequence). The germline V and J ends were trimmed by 2 bases and 1 base, with 13 bases remaining between them. The sequence was collected from a human donor in good health. The sample comprised PBMCs. The chain joins TRBV6-6 to TRBJ2-3; D gene unclear. CDR3 sequence: CASSYGQLGGTDTQYF. The CDR3 DNA follows: TGTGCCAGCAGTTACGGTCAACTGGGCGGCACAGATACGCAGTATTTT.